The 11 T cell receptor beta chains presented below share a single source sample, sequenced in a study of T cell responses to AZD1222 COVID-19 vaccine. The data were produced by immunoSEQ multiplex PCR, yet TCRdb's version contains in-frame clones alone and is incomplete. The sample contains 180,000 or so clones, about 91% of which appear only once. This specimen consisted of peripheral blood, obtained 28 days after the second AZD1222 dose. The receptors were gathered from an adult who received the AZD1222 COVID-19 vaccine.

J is TRBJ2-2 and V is TRBV24-1, with D hard to call. Germline lookup yields CDR1 KGHDR and CDR2 SFDVKD. Deletions cut 3 bases from V and 4 bases from J, with 8 bases between. The CDR3 is 14 amino acids. The CDR3 DNA is TGTGCCACCAGTGATCCCCGATCCACCGGGGAGCTGTTTTTT. Its protein product is CATSDPRSTGELFF.

The chain recombines TRBV28 with TRBJ1-1; D perhaps matches TRBD1 (6 bases). Germline V gene data show CDR1 as MDHEN and CDR2 as SYDVKM. The CDR3 loop spans 14 amino acids. The V and J ends lost 6 bases and 1 base respectively, with 12 bases between them. The CDR3, as DNA: TGTGCCAGCAGCCGACAGGAGTCGAACACTGAAGCTTTCTTT. Translation: CASSRQESNTEAFF. The variable domain in full, completed from reference TRBV28 and TRBJ1-1, reads DVKVTQSSRYLVKRTGEKVFLECVQDMDHENMFWYRQDPGLGLRLIYFSYDVKMKEKGDIPEGYSVSREKKERFSLILESASTNQTSMYLCASSRQESNTEAFFGQGTRLTVV.

CDR3 in DNA: TGTGCCAGCAGCTTAACGGGGGTAGGAGGTAACACTGAAGCTTTCTTT. As protein: CASSLTGVGGNTEAFF. This rearrangement joins TRBV7-3 to TRBJ1-1, with TRBD1 as a possible D gene (5 bases). From germline, CDR1 is SGHTA and CDR2 FQGTGA. The CDR3 covers 16 residues. Trimming removed 0 bases from V and 2 bases from J, with 13 bases in between. Filled out from reference TRBV7-3 and TRBJ1-1, the complete variable domain reads GAGVSQTPSNKVTEKGKYVELRCDPISGHTALYWYRQSLGQGPEFLIYFQGTGAADDSGLPNDRFFAVRPEGSVSTLKIQRTERGDSAVYLCASSLTGVGGNTEAFFGQGTRLTVV.

This rearrangement joins TRBV6-1 to TRBJ1-2, with 8 bases matching TRBD1. The J segment lost 4 bases and the V segment lost 1 base, leaving 5 bases of the junction unmatched. The length of the CDR3 is 15 residues. The germline gives CDR1 MNHNS, CDR2 SASEGT. CDR3: CASSEGTGSGYGYTF. The CDR3 nucleotides are TGTGCCAGCAGTGAAGGGACAGGGTCAGGCTATGGCTACACCTTC.

This clone was observed a single time. This chain joins TRBV18 and TRBJ1-3; possible D gene TRBD1, 5 bases. Trimming left V 4 bases short and J 0 bases short, with 13 bases between. The CDR3 is made up of 16 amino acids. Germline CDR1 is KGHSH and CDR2 is LQKENI. The CDR3, as DNA: TGTGCCAGCTCACAGGGGACGGATGGCTCTGGAAACACCATATATTTT. Encoded protein: CASSQGTDGSGNTIYF.

This chain joins TRBV2 and TRBJ1-1; 8 bases align to TRBD1. Trimming removed 4 bases from V and 5 bases from J; junction bases left unmatched: 6. There are 14 residues in the CDR3. Germline CDR1 SNHLY, CDR2 FYNNEI. As DNA, the CDR3 is TGTGCCAGCAGTGCCACAGGGGGGAGTACTGAAGCTTTCTTT. As protein: CASSATGGSTEAFF.

The CDR3, as DNA: TGCGCCAGCAGTCACCCGCGCGGACAGGGAGGGGAAAACACCATATATTTT. This sequence encodes CASSHPRGQGGENTIYF. V usage is TRBV23-1 and J usage is TRBJ1-3, with 8 positions matching TRBD1. Being an ORF, TRBV23-1 has a function that is uncertain. Losses at the gene ends were 3 bases for V and 6 bases for J; bases not matched to a gene: 13. The CDR3 contains 17 residues.

This chain links TRBV3-1 (or the pseudogene TRBV3-2) with TRBJ1-3, with D perhaps matching TRBD1 (5 bases). CDR1 is LGHDT and CDR2 is YNNKEL in the germline V gene (reference sequence). The CDR3 is made up of 18 amino acids. V was shortened by 0 bases and J by 0 bases, with 15 bases between the two germline ends. The CDR3 region is CASSQDGGTLHSGNTIYF. DNA for the CDR3: TGTGCCAGCAGCCAAGACGGGGGGACCCTGCACTCTGGAAACACCATATATTTT.

The chain employs TRBV5-8 and TRBJ2-7; no definite D call. The germline CDR1 and CDR2 sequences are SGHTS and YDEGEE. Trimming removed 4 bases from V and 7 bases from J, with 12 bases in between. The CDR3 extends over 12 amino acids. The CDR3 loop is CASSGVLGEQYF. The CDR3 DNA is TGTGCCAGCAGCGGCGTCTTGGGGGAGCAGTACTTC.

The CDR3 DNA follows: TGTGCCAGCAGCCAAGACCAGACGCAGGGCGGGGAGACCCAGTACTTC. This translates into CASSQDQTQGGETQYF. This rearrangement joins TRBV14 to TRBJ2-5; D may be TRBD1 or TRBD2 (5 bases each). The V end lost 0 bases, the J end lost 5 bases, and 16 bases lay between the germline ends. Germline assignment: CDR1 SGHDN and CDR2 FVKESK. The CDR3 runs 16 residues.

V and J are TRBV29-1 and TRBJ2-3, with 9 bases lining up with TRBD1. The CDR3 is 15 residues long. Germline V gene sequence: CDR1 SQVTM, CDR2 ANQGSEA. The junction had 6 bases not matched to a gene; V was cut back by 4 bases and J by 1 base. The CDR3 loop is CSVGGTGGGTDTQYF. CDR3 nucleotides: TGCAGCGTTGGGGGAACAGGGGGCGGCACAGATACGCAGTATTTT.